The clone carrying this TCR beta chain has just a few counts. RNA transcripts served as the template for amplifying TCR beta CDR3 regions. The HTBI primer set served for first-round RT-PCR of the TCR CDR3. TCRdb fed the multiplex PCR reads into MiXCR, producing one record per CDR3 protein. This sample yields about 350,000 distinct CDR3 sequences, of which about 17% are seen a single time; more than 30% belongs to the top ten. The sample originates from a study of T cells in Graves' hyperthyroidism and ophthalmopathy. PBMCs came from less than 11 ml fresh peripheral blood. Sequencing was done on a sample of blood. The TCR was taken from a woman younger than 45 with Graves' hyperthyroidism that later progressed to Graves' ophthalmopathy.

CDR3 amino acids: CACAYTGELFF. In DNA form, the CDR3 reads TGTGCCTGTGCGTACACCGGGGAGCTGTTTTTT. This chain connects TRBV30 to TRBJ2-2, with unresolved D. CDR1 and CDR2 from the germline V gene are GTSNPN and SVGIG (reference sequence). This CDR3 has 11 residues. V lost 6 bases and J lost 3, with 5 bases in between.